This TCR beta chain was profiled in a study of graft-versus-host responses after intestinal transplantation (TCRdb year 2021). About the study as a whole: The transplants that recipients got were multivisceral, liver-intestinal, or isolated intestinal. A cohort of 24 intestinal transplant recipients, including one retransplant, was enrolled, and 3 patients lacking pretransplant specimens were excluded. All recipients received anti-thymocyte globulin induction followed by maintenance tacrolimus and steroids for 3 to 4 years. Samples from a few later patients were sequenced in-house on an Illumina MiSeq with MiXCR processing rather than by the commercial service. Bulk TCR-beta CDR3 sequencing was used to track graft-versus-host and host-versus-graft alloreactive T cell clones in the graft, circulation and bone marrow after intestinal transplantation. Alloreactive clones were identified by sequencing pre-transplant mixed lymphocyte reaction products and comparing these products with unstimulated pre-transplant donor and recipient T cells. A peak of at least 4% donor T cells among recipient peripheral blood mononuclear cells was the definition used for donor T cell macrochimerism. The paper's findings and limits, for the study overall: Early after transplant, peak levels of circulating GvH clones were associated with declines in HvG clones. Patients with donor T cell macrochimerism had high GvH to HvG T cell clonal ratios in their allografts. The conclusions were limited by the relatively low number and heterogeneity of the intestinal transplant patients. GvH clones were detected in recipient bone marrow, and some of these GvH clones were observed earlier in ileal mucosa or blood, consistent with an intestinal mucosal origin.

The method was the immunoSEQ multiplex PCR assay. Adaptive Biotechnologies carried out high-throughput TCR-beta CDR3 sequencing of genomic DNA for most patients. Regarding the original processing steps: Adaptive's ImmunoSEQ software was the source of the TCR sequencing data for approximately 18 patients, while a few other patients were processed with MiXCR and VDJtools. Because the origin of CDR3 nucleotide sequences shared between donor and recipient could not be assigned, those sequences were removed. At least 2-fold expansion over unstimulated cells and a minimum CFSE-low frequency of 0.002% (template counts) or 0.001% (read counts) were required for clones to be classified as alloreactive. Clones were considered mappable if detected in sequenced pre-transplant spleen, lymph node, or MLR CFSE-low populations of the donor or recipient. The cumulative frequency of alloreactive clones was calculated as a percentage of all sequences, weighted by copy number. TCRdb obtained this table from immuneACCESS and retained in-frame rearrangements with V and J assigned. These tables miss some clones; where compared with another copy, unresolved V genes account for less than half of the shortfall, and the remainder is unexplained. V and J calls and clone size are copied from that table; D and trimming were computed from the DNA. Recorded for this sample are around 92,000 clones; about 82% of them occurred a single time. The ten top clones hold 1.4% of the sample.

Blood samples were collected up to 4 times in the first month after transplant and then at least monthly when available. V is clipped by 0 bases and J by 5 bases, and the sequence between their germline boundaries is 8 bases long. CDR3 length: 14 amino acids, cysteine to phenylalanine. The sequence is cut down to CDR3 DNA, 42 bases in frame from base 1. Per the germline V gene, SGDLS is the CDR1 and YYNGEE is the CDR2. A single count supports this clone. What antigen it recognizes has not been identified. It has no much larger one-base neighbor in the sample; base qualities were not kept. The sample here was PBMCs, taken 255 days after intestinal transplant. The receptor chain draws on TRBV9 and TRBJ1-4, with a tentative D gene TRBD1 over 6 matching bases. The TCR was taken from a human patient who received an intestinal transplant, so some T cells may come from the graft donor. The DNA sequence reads TGTGCCAGCAGCGTAGGGCAGGGGAATGAAAAACTGTTTTTT. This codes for CASSVGQGNEKLFF. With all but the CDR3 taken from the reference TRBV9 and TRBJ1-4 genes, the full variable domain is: DSGVTQTPKHLITATGQRVTLRCSPRSGDLSVYWYQQSLDQGLQFLIQYYNGEERAKGNILERFSAQQFPDLHSELNLSSLELGDSALYFCASSVGQGNEKLFFGSGTQLSVL.